Below, 29 T cell receptor beta chains from the same sample are listed, as sequenced in a study of T-cell memory formation after mild COVID-19. Using its own MiXCR run on the 5' RACE reads, TCRdb lists one record per CDR3 protein. This sample has fewer than 350,000 distinct CDR3 sequences, with about 13% found just once. The sample comprised PBMCs or a T cell subset sorted from them (not recorded which). The receptors derive from a man aged 18 to 30 who had mild COVID-19 (a few samples of this study predate the infection). Cell type and time point are not known.

This clonotype came up a few times. CDR3 nucleotides: TGTGCCAGCAGCCTAATGGGGGGCGAAGCTTTCTTT. Amino acids: CASSLMGGEAFF. The rearrangement joins TRBV7-9 to TRBJ1-1; D is possibly TRBD1 (6 bases). V lost 5 bases and J 8 bases, leaving 12 bases between the germline ends. The CDR3 runs to 12 residues. CDR1 SEHNR and CDR2 FQNEAQ come from the germline V gene (reference sequence).

The V and J genes are TRBV4-1 and TRBJ2-2; 10 bases line up with TRBD2. Per the germline V gene, CDR1 is MGHRA and CDR2 is YSYEKL. CDR3 length: 17 amino acids. After removal of 2 bases from V and 4 bases from J, the junction contained 7 bases not matched to a gene. CDR3 sequence reads: CASSQRLAGASTGELFF. The CDR3 DNA reads TGCGCCAGCAGCCAACGTCTAGCGGGGGCGAGCACCGGGGAGCTGTTTTTT.

This clonotype came up a few times. This sequence joins TRBV20-1 and TRBJ1-5; D remains unclear. Germline CDR1 and CDR2: DFQATT and SNEGSKA (reference sequence). Deletions cut 3 bases from V and 4 bases from J, with 19 bases between. The CDR3 covers 16 residues. This chain's CDR3 is CSASVGLGWGNQPQHF. The CDR3 DNA reads as TGCAGTGCTAGTGTCGGACTGGGTTGGGGTAATCAGCCCCAGCATTTT.

DNA of the CDR3: TGTGCCAGCAGTGGACGTCTCGGGGGCCTTAGCTCCTACGAGCAGTACTTC. Its translation: CASSGRLGGLSSYEQYF. This chain uses TRBV27 with TRBJ2-7; D possibly uses TRBD1 or TRBD2 (6 bases each). Germline values: CDR1 MNHEY, CDR2 SMNVEV (reference sequence). The CDR3 length is 17 residues. Deletions cut 5 bases from V and 0 bases from J, with 20 bases between.

This clonotype has a handful of counts. The V gene is TRBV5-1, the J gene TRBJ2-7; a weak D match, TRBD1 (7 bases). The CDR3 runs 14 residues. Looked up from germline, CDR1 is SGHRS and CDR2 is YFSETQ. V shed 4 bases and J shed 2 bases, with 13 bases lying between them. CDR3 sequence reads: CASSPGDRAYEQYF. DNA for the CDR3: TGCGCCAGCAGCCCGGGGGACAGAGCCTACGAGCAGTACTTC.

V and J are TRBV5-1 and TRBJ1-5; a weak D match, TRBD1 (6 bases). The germline V gene encodes CDR1 SGHRS and CDR2 YFSETQ. The CDR3 is 15 residues long. Trimming removed 1 base at V and 3 bases at J, with 11 bases between. The CDR3 here is CASSLSGGNNQPQHF. CDR3 DNA: TGCGCCAGCAGCTTGTCTGGGGGCAACAATCAGCCCCAGCATTTT. The full variable domain, with the rest looked up from reference TRBV5-1 and TRBJ1-5, is KAGVTQTPRYLIKTRGQQVTLSCSPISGHRSVSWYQQTPGQGLQFLFEYFSETQRNKGNFPGRFSGRQFSNSRSEMNVSTLELGDSALYLCASSLSGGNNQPQHFGDGTRLSIL.

This clonotype occurred a few times. The gene calls are TRBV2 and TRBJ2-7; D gene unclear. The CDR3 sequence is 13 residues long. V lost 8 bases and J lost 7, with 18 bases in between. Germline lookup yields CDR1 SNHLY and CDR2 FYNNEI. CDR3 protein: CASQWTLRVEQYF. CDR3 sequence (DNA): TGTGCCAGCCAGTGGACCCTACGGGTGGAGCAGTACTTC. The variable domain in full, with the rest retrieved from reference TRBV2 and TRBJ2-7, is EPEVTQTPSHQVTQMGQEVILRCVPISNHLYFYWYRQILGQKVEFLVSFYNNEISEKSEIFDDQFSVERPDGSNFTLKIRSTKLEDSAMYFCASQWTLRVEQYFGPGTRLTVT.

This clonotype was detected ten times or more. The V gene is TRBV4-3, the J gene TRBJ2-1, with TRBD1 matching over 9 bases. CDR3 size: 15 residues. Trimming removed 3 bases from V and 3 bases from J; junction bases left unmatched: 3. Germline V gene sequence: CDR1 LGHNA, CDR2 YSLEER. The CDR3, as DNA: TGCGCCAGCAGCCATCTGACAGGGGGCTACAATGAGCAGTTCTTC. The encoded protein is CASSHLTGGYNEQFF.

This clonotype was detected ten times or more. The rearrangement links TRBV27 to TRBJ1-1; D gene ambiguous. The CDR3 has 14 amino acids. CDR1 is MNHEY and CDR2 is SMNVEV in the germline V gene (reference sequence). V was clipped by 6 bases and J by 1 base, with 12 bases between them. The CDR3 DNA follows: TGTGCCAGCAGAAGGCTCGAGGGGAACACTGAAGCTTTCTTT. Translation gives CASRRLEGNTEAFF.

This clonotype was seen a few times. This chain connects TRBV7-6 to TRBJ1-4; perhaps TRBD1 as D (5 bases). V was shortened by 6 bases and J by 7 bases, with 18 bases between the two germline ends. CDR3 length equals 15 residues. Germline V gene sequence: CDR1 SGHVS, CDR2 FNYEAQ. CDR3: CASSREGWAAEKLFF. The CDR3 DNA is TGTGCCAGCAGTAGGGAGGGGTGGGCGGCTGAAAAACTGTTTTTT.

The chain links TRBV2 to TRBJ1-5; D is undetermined. V was clipped by 8 bases and J by 6 bases, with 17 bases between them. Germline CDR1 and CDR2: SNHLY and FYNNEI. CDR3 length: 14 residues. CDR3 DNA: TGTGCCAGCCGAAAGGAGGCTTGGGGTCAGCCCCAGCATTTT. Its protein product is CASRKEAWGQPQHF.

On this clonotype itself: Germline is not matched at one junction end, which may reflect a read error. The chain carries TRBV7-7 and TRBJ2-1; D is ambiguous. The CDR3 has 16 amino acids. The germline CDR1 and CDR2 sequences are SSHAT and FNYEAQ (reference sequence). CDR3 nucleotides: TGTGCTAGCAGCTTAGGTGGATTAGCTGTATACAATGAGCAGTTCTTC. This codes for CASSLGGLAVYNEQFF.

V gene TRBV6-2 or TRBV6-3 combines with J gene TRBJ2-1; 8 bases agree with TRBD2. V dropped 2 bases and J dropped 5; count of bases not matched to a gene: 2. This CDR3 has 14 residues. Germline CDR1 reads MNHEY; CDR2 reads SVGEGT. The CDR3 here is CASSYPGGDNEQFF. CDR3 sequence (DNA): TGTGCCAGCAGTTACCCCGGGGGGGACAATGAGCAGTTCTTC.

The CDR3 loop reads CASSQGTANSPLHF. As DNA, the CDR3 is TGCGCCAGCAGCCAAGGCACGGCTAATTCACCCCTCCACTTT. The chain uses TRBV4-1 and TRBJ1-6, with unresolved D. The CDR3 has 14 amino acids. Germline V gene lookup returns CDR1 MGHRA and CDR2 YSYEKL. Trimming took off 1 base at V and 6 bases at J, with 7 bases between the two ends.

The CDR3: CASSLLAGANNEQFF. CDR3 sequence (DNA): TGCGCCAGCAGCCTGTTAGCGGGGGCCAACAATGAGCAGTTCTTC. The chain joins TRBV5-1 to TRBJ2-1; 9 bases line up with TRBD2. This CDR3 region has 15 residues. The germline gives CDR1 SGHRS, CDR2 YFSETQ. V dropped 4 bases and J dropped 5; count of bases not matched to a gene: 7.

This clonotype was recorded a few times. The chain uses TRBV19 and TRBJ1-3; D ambiguous. Trimming removed 5 bases from V and 4 bases from J, with 9 bases in between. This CDR3 comprises 13 residues. In germline, CDR1 is LNHDA, CDR2 SQIVND (reference sequence). The CDR3 is CASSRVLGNTIYF. The CDR3 nucleotides read TGTGCCAGTAGTCGGGTGTTGGGAAACACCATATATTTT.

The rearrangement uses TRBV7-3 and TRBJ1-2; 9 bases line up with TRBD1. Germline assignment: CDR1 SGHTA and CDR2 FQGTGA. The J segment lost 4 bases and the V segment lost 4 bases, leaving 10 bases of the junction unmatched. The CDR3 contains 16 residues. DNA of the CDR3: TGTGCCAGCAGCTCCGGGACAGGGACCGCCGGCTATGGCTACACCTTC. This encodes CASSSGTGTAGYGYTF.

V gene TRBV7-2 combines with J gene TRBJ2-5, with 10 positions matching TRBD2. The CDR3 runs to 16 residues. The V gene end was trimmed by 2 bases and the J gene end by 4 bases; junction bases not matched to a gene: 7. Per the germline V gene, CDR1 is SGHTA and CDR2 is FQGNSA. Here the CDR3 DNA reads TGTGCCAGCAGCTTAACAGCGGGGGGGTCAATAGAGACCCAGTACTTC. Translated: CASSLTAGGSIETQYF.

This chain links TRBV6-1 with TRBJ1-2; tentatively, D is TRBD1 (6 bases). The germline V gene encodes CDR1 MNHNS and CDR2 SASEGT. The CDR3 loop spans 13 amino acids. V was trimmed by 10 bases and J by 4 bases, leaving 16 bases between them. The DNA of the CDR3 is TGTGCCACCAGCCCGGTGGGGGCCTATGGCTACACCTTC. Its translation: CATSPVGAYGYTF.

In its sample, this clonotype was seen a few times. The chain is built from TRBV20-1 and TRBJ1-4; no definite D call. In germline, CDR1 is DFQATT, CDR2 SNEGSKA (reference sequence). V was cut by 0 bases and J by 5 bases, with 10 bases left in between. This CDR3 has 14 residues. This CDR3 is CSAREGGRNEKLFF. The DNA for the CDR3 is TGCAGTGCTAGAGAAGGAGGCCGAAATGAAAAACTGTTTTTT.

A few counts support this clonotype. The V call is TRBV20-1, the J call TRBJ2-3; D is unresolved. CDR1 and CDR2 (germline): DFQATT, SNEGSKA (reference sequence). V lost 0 bases and J lost 4, with 8 bases in between. This CDR3 comprises 13 residues. CDR3 coding DNA: TGCAGTGCTAGAGATGGTAATGCAGATACGCAGTATTTT. Translating gives CSARDGNADTQYF.

This clonotype was detected a few times. The CDR3 here is CASSLQQGGNEQFF. The DNA for the CDR3 is TGTGCCAGCAGTCTCCAGCAGGGGGGGAATGAGCAGTTCTTC. This sequence joins TRBV12-3 or TRBV12-4 and TRBJ2-1; either TRBD1 or TRBD2 may fit D (7 bases each). The V end lost 5 bases, the J end lost 7 bases, and 15 bases lay between the germline ends. The CDR3 length is 14 residues.

The CDR3 loop reads CATSESDRGSGNTIYF. The CDR3 DNA reads as TGTGCCACCAGTGAGTCCGACAGGGGCTCTGGAAACACCATATATTTT. V and J are TRBV24-1 and TRBJ1-3; 8 bases map to TRBD1. The CDR3 has 16 residues. V was pared by 4 bases and J by 0 bases, with 4 bases of the junction left unmatched. The germline gives CDR1 KGHDR, CDR2 SFDVKD.

The chain couples TRBV6-6 to TRBJ2-7; perhaps TRBD1 as D (5 bases). Trimming pared 6 bases from V and 0 bases from J, leaving 9 bases between. The CDR3 consists of 13 residues. Per germline, CDR1 MNHNY and CDR2 SVGAGI (reference sequence). The CDR3 sequence is CASRNQGSYEQYV. For the CDR3, the DNA is TGTGCCAGCAGAAACCAGGGCTCCTACGAGCAGTACGTC.

The table lists this clonotype with a few counts. CDR3 coding DNA: TGTGCCAGCAGTGAAGCGCCTGCCTACGAGCAGTACTTC. Its protein product is CASSEAPAYEQYF. This sequence joins TRBV6-1 and TRBJ2-7, with D uncertain. Trimming pared 0 bases from V and 2 bases from J, leaving 5 bases between. The CDR3 totals 13 residues. From germline, CDR1 is MNHNS and CDR2 SASEGT.

The V gene is TRBV7-9, the J gene TRBJ2-3; D call uncertain. This CDR3 has 16 amino acids. CDR1 is SEHNR, CDR2 FQNEAQ, per germline (reference sequence). The V gene lost 5 bases and the J gene lost 2 bases, with 17 bases spanning the gap. Here the CDR3 reads CASSISEFTHTDTQYF. The CDR3 nucleotides read TGTGCCAGCAGCATTAGTGAGTTCACACACACAGATACGCAGTATTTT.

This clonotype was counted between two and nine times. The rearrangement uses TRBV6-5 and TRBJ2-1; D gene ambiguous. This CDR3 is 13 amino acids long. Germline assignment: CDR1 MNHEY and CDR2 SVGAGI. Trimming left V 8 bases short and J 5 bases short, with 13 bases between. DNA of the CDR3: TGTGCCAGCCGCGGCTGGATCAACAATGAGCAGTTCTTC. The encoded protein is CASRGWINNEQFF.

The CDR3 DNA reads as TGTGCCAGCAGCTTAAGGTCGGCTGGGAACTATGGCTACACCTTC. It is translated as CASSLRSAGNYGYTF. The chain combines TRBV7-3 with TRBJ1-2; the D is unclear. Germline values: CDR1 SGHTA, CDR2 FQGTGA. The V gene lost 1 base and the J gene lost 2 bases, with 11 bases spanning the gap. The CDR3 is 15 residues long.

The chain joins TRBV7-2 to TRBJ2-5; TRBD1 is a possible D gene (6 bases). From germline, CDR1 is SGHTA and CDR2 FQGNSA. V gave up 0 bases and J gave up 4 bases, with 15 bases separating them. The CDR3 contains 16 residues. CDR3 sequence reads: CASSLAEARGRETQYF. CDR3 DNA: TGTGCCAGCAGCTTAGCGGAGGCCAGGGGAAGAGAGACCCAGTACTTC. Filled out from reference TRBV7-2 and TRBJ2-5, the complete variable domain reads GAGVSQSPSNKVTEKGKDVELRCDPISGHTALYWYRQSLGQGLEFLIYFQGNSAPDKSGLPSDRFSAERTGGSVSTLTIQRTQQEDSAVYLCASSLAEARGRETQYFGPGTRLLVL.